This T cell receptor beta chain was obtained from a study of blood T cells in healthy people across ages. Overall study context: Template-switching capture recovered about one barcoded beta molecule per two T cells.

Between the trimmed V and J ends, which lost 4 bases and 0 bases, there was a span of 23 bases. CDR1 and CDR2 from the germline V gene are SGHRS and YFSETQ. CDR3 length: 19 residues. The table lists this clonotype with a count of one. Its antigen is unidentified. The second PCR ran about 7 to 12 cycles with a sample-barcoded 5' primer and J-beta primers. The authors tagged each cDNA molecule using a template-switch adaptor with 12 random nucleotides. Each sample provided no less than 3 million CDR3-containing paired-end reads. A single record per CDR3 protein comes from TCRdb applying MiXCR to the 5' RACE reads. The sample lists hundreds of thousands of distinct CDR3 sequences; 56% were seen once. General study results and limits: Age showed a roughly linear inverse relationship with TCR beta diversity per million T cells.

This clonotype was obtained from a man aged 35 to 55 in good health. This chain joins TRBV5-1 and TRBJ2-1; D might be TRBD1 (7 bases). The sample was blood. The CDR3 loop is CASSRGTALARSSYNEQFF. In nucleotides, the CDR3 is TGCGCCAGCAGCAGGGGGACAGCCCTAGCGAGGAGCTCCTACAATGAGCAGTTCTTC.